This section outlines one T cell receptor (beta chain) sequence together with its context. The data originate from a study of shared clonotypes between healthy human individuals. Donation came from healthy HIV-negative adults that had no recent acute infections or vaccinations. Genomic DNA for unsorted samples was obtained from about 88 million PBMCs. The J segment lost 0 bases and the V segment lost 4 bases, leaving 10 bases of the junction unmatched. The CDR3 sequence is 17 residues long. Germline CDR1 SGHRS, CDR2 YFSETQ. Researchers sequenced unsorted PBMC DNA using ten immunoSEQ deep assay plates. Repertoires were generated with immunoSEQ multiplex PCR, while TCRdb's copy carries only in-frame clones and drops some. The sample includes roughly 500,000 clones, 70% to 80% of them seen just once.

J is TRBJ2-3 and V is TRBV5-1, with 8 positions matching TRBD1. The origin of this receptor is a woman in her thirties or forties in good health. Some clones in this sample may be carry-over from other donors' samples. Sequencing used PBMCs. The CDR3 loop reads CASSPGRGRSSTDTQYF. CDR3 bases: TGCGCCAGCAGCCCCGGCAGGGGGCGTTCTAGCACAGATACGCAGTATTTT.